The 8 T cell receptor beta chains listed next were all sequenced from one sample in a study of response to subunit inactivated influenza vaccine. TCRdb processed the RT-PCR reads anew with MiXCR; each CDR3 protein has one entry. The sample contains approximately 500,000 distinct CDR3 sequences, under 25% of which appear only once. This sample also appeared in a second study, on T cells expressing NK-cell markers. This second study notes: Libraries used 5'RACE template switching adding universal primer site and UMIs.

The sequences come from CD4+ T cells sorted from PBMCs, collected approximately 12 days after vaccination. Receptor source: a man in his fifties who received an inactivated influenza vaccine.

This CDR3 is CASSFGQTGGEQYF. The DNA for the CDR3 is TGTGCCAGCAGCTTCGGCCAAACCGGAGGCGAGCAGTACTTC. This chain joins TRBV7-2 and TRBJ2-7, with D possibly matching TRBD2 (5 bases). Germline values: CDR1 SGHTA, CDR2 FQGNSA. Between the trimmed V and J ends, which lost 3 bases and 6 bases, there was a span of 15 bases. The CDR3 runs to 14 residues.

J is TRBJ2-2 and V is TRBV6-5; 10 nucleotides agree with TRBD1. The J segment lost 0 bases and the V segment lost 0 bases, leaving 7 bases of the junction unmatched. The CDR3 extends over 19 amino acids. The germline V gene has CDR1 MNHEY and CDR2 SVGAGI. This CDR3 reads CASSYSGDRGPSNTGELFF. The DNA of the CDR3 is TGTGCCAGCAGTTACTCTGGGGACAGGGGTCCCTCGAACACCGGGGAGCTGTTTTTT.

The gene calls are TRBV20-1 and TRBJ2-1; TRBD2 matches 12 bases. This CDR3 is 14 amino acids long. The J segment lost 6 bases and the V segment lost 2 bases, leaving 2 bases of the junction unmatched. Germline CDR1 is DFQATT and CDR2 is SNEGSKA (reference sequence). The DNA for the CDR3 is TGCAGTGCTAGACGACTAGCGGGGGCCAATGAGCAGTTCTTC. Translation: CSARRLAGANEQFF.

With respect to this clonotype: It may be a read error: a sequence one base away is much more abundant. Written as DNA, the CDR3 is TGTGCCACCAGTAACTACAATGAGCAGTTCTTC. Residues: CATSNYNEQFF. The chain recombines TRBV24-1 with TRBJ2-1, with D unresolved. The CDR3 has 11 amino acids. With 6 bases removed from V and 3 bases from J, the gap between germline ends came to 2 bases. Germline CDR1 KGHDR, CDR2 SFDVKD.

The gene calls are TRBV6-6 and TRBJ2-3; the D gene is possibly TRBD2 (6 bases). V was trimmed by 11 bases and J by 0 bases, leaving 12 bases between them. This CDR3 spans 13 amino acids. Looked up from germline, CDR1 is MNHNY and CDR2 is SVGAGI (reference sequence). CDR3 coding DNA: TGTGCCGGGAGCGGGTATAGCACAGATACGCAGTATTTT. Its translation is CAGSGYSTDTQYF.

J is TRBJ1-5 and V is TRBV7-9; D remains unclear. Between the trimmed V and J ends, which lost 2 bases and 6 bases, there was a span of 8 bases. CDR1 SEHNR and CDR2 FQNEAQ come from the germline V gene (reference sequence). The CDR3 is 13 residues long. Written as DNA, the CDR3 is TGTGCCAGCAGCTTAACTCAGTTTCAGCCCCAGCATTTT. Protein: CASSLTQFQPQHF.

V is TRBV6-5 and J is TRBJ1-1, with D possibly matching TRBD1 (6 bases). V was pared by 2 bases and J by 3 bases, with 13 bases between. There are 15 residues in the CDR3. Germline V CDR1 and CDR2: MNHEY, SVGAGI. The CDR3 region has the DNA TGTGCCAGCAGTTACCAGGGGTCCGGGTACACTGAAGCTTTCTTT. Protein product: CASSYQGSGYTEAFF.

V and J are TRBV20-1 and TRBJ2-1, with a possible D match to TRBD1 (6 bases). V lost 3 bases and J lost 8, with 17 bases in between. This CDR3 comprises 14 residues. The germline gives CDR1 DFQATT, CDR2 SNEGSKA (reference sequence). The CDR3 spells CSASKNLQGDEQFF. The CDR3 nucleotides read TGCAGTGCTAGTAAGAACCTACAGGGCGATGAGCAGTTCTTC.